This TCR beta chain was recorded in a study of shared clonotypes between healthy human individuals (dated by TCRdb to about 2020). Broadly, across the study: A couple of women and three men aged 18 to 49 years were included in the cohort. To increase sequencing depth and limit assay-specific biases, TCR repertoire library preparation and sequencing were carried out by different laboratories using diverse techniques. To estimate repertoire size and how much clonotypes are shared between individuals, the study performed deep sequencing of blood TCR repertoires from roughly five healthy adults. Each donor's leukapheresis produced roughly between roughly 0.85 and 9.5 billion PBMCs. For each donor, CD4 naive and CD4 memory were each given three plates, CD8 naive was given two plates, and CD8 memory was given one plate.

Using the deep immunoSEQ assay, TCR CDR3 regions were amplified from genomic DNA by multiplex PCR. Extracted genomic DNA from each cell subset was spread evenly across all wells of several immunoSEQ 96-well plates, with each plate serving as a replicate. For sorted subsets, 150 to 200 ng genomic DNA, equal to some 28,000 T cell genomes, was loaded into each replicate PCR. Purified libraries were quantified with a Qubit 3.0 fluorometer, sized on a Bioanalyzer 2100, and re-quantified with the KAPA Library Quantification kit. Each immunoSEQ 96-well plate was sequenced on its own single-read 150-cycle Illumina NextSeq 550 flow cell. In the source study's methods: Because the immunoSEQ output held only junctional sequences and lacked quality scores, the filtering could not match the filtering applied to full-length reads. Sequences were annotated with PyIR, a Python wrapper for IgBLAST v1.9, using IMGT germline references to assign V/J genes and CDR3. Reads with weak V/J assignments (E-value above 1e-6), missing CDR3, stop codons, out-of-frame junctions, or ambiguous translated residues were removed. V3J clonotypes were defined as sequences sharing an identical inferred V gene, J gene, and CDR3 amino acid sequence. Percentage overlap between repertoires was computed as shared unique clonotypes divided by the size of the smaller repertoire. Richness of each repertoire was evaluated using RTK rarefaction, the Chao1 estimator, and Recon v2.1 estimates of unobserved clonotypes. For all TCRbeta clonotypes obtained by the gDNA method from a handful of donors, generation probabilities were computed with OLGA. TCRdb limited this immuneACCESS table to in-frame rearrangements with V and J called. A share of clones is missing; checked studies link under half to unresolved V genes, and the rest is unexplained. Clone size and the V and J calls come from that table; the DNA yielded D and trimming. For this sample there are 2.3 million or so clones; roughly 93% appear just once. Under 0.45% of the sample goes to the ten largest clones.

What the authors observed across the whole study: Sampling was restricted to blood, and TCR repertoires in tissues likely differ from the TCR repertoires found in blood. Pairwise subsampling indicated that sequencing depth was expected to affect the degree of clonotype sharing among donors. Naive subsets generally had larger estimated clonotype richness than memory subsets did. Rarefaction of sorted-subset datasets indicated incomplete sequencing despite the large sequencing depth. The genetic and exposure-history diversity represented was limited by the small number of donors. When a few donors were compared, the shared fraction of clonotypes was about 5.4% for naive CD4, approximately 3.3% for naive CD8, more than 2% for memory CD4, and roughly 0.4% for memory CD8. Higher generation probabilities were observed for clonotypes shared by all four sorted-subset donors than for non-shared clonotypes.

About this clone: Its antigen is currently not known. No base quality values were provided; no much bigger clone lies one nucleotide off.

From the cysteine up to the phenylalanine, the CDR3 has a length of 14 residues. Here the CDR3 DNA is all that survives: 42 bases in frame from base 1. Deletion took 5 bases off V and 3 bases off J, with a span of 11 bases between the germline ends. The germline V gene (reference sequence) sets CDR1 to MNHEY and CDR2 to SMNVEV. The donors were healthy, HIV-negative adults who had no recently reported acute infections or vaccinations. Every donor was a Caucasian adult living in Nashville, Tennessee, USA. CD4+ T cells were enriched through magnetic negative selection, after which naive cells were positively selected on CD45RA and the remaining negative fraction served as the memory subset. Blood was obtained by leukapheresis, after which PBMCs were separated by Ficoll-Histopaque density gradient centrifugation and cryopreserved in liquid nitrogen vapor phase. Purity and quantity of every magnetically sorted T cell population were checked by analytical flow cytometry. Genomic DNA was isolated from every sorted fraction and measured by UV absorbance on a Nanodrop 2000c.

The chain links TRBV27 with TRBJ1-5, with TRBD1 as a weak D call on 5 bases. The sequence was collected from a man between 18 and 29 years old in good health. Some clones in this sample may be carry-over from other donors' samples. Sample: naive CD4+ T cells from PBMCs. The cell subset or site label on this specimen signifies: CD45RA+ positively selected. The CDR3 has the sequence CASSTSRDNQPQHF. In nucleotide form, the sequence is TGTGCCAGCAGTACATCCAGGGACAATCAGCCCCAGCATTTT.